The 25 T cell receptor beta chains listed next were all sequenced from one sample in a study of T-cell memory formation after mild COVID-19. TCRdb fed the 5' RACE reads into MiXCR, producing one record per CDR3 protein. The sample includes around 200,000 distinct CDR3 sequences, 8% to 11% of them seen just once. The specimen sequenced was PBMCs or a T cell subset sorted from them (not recorded which). Source of these receptors: a man between 18 and 35 years old who had mild COVID-19 (a few samples of this study predate the infection). Cell type and time point are not known.

The V gene is TRBV5-4, the J gene TRBJ2-2; D may correspond to TRBD1 or TRBD2 (5 bases each). Germline CDR1 SGHNT, CDR2 YYREEE (reference sequence). The CDR3 consists of 15 residues. V dropped 5 bases and J dropped 6 bases, with 17 bases sitting between them. The CDR3 loop is CASRVGTGSPGELFF. For the CDR3, the DNA is TGTGCCAGCAGAGTTGGGACCGGGTCCCCCGGGGAGCTGTTTTTT.

This clonotype was detected ten times or more. The CDR3 sequence: CASSQDGRLNEKLFF. The DNA for the CDR3 is TGTGCCAGCAGCCAAGACGGCAGGCTGAATGAAAAACTGTTTTTT. This chain links TRBV4-2 with TRBJ1-4; D remains unclear. Deletions cut 0 bases from V and 5 bases from J, with 10 bases between. The CDR3 totals 15 residues. Per the germline V gene, CDR1 is LGHNA and CDR2 is YNFKEQ.

The sample holds a few counts of this clonotype. V gene TRBV19 combines with J gene TRBJ2-1; D tentatively fits TRBD1 or TRBD2 (5 bases each). Trimming removed 4 bases from V and 3 bases from J, with 13 bases in between. The germline gives CDR1 LNHDA, CDR2 SQIVND (reference sequence). CDR3 length equals 15 residues. The CDR3 coding sequence is TGTGCCAGTAGTACCGGGACCTCAGACTACAATGAGCAGTTCTTC. Translation: CASSTGTSDYNEQFF. Combining the CDR3 with reference TRBV19 and TRBJ2-1 gives the whole variable domain DGGITQSPKYLFRKEGQNVTLSCEQNLNHDAMYWYRQDPGQGLRLIYYSQIVNDFQKGDIAEGYSVSREKKESFPLTVTSAQKNPTAFYLCASSTGTSDYNEQFFGPGTRLTVL.

The V call is TRBV4-3, the J call TRBJ1-4; perhaps TRBD1 as D (6 bases). This CDR3 has 16 amino acids. CDR1 LGHNA and CDR2 YSLEER come from the germline V gene. Trimming cost V 0 bases and J 8 bases, with 16 bases left between them. DNA of the CDR3: TGCGCCAGCAGCCAAGAGTCCAGGGGCGCGAGGGAAAAACTGTTTTTT. This translates into CASSQESRGAREKLFF.

This chain connects TRBV6-1 to TRBJ2-2; D is unresolved. Trimming shortened V by 4 bases and J by 2 bases, and 14 bases separated the two germline ends. Germline CDR1 and CDR2: MNHNS and SASEGT. CDR3 length: 16 residues. CDR3 amino acids: CASSVWQVINTGELFF. In nucleotides, the CDR3 is TGTGCCAGCAGTGTATGGCAGGTCATTAACACCGGGGAGCTGTTTTTT.

This clonotype has ten or more counts. This chain joins TRBV11-2 and TRBJ1-1; the D gene is possibly TRBD1 (5 bases). Germline CDR1 reads SGHAT; CDR2 reads FQNNGV. V dropped 4 bases and J dropped 4 bases, with 13 bases sitting between them. This CDR3 comprises 14 residues. CDR3 DNA: TGTGCCAGCAGCTCAAACGGGGGGGGCACTGAAGCTTTCTTT. This encodes CASSSNGGGTEAFF.

V is TRBV2 and J is TRBJ1-1; no clear D gene. CDR3 length: 14 amino acids. CDR1 is SNHLY and CDR2 is FYNNEI in the germline V gene. With 7 bases removed from V and 1 base from J, the gap between germline ends came to 13 bases. DNA for the CDR3: TGTGCCAGCATGTTAACAGCAACGAACACTGAAGCTTTCTTT. Residues: CASMLTATNTEAFF.

This clonotype has ten or more counts. V and J are TRBV29-1 and TRBJ2-1; D is possibly TRBD1 or TRBD2 (5 bases each). The length of the CDR3 is 14 residues. V dropped 7 bases and J dropped 1 base, with 14 bases sitting between them. CDR1 is SQVTM, CDR2 ANQGSEA, per germline. CDR3 nucleotides: TGCAGCGGAACCGGGACCCCGTCCTACAATGAGCAGTTCTTC. This sequence encodes CSGTGTPSYNEQFF.

This clonotype was counted between two and nine times. The genes are TRBV5-1 and TRBJ2-1, with 8 nucleotides matching TRBD2. Germline V gene data show CDR1 as SGHRS and CDR2 as YFSETQ. The CDR3 spans 15 residues. V gave up 4 bases and J gave up 6 bases; unmatched junction bases: 9. The CDR3 region has the DNA TGCGCCAGCAGCCCCGGGACTAGAGGTGCCAATGAGCAGTTCTTC. This codes for CASSPGTRGANEQFF.

This clonotype was observed a few times. This chain joins TRBV7-6 and TRBJ2-7; D possibly uses TRBD1 or TRBD2 (5 bases each). The germline gives CDR1 SGHVS, CDR2 FNYEAQ. V lost 8 bases and J 3 bases, leaving 11 bases between the germline ends. This CDR3 comprises 12 residues. CDR3 region: CASGRDGYEQYF. The DNA for the CDR3 is TGTGCCAGCGGCAGGGACGGCTACGAGCAGTACTTC.

The chain couples TRBV12-3 or TRBV12-4 to TRBJ2-3; D unclear. The CDR3 loop spans 14 amino acids. Trimming took off 3 bases at V and 2 bases at J, with 9 bases between the two ends. As DNA, the CDR3 is TGTGCCAGCAGTTTTCTAGACGACACAGATACGCAGTATTTT. The encoded protein is CASSFLDDTDTQYF.

This chain joins TRBV20-1 and TRBJ2-4; tentatively, D is TRBD2 (6 bases). V was pared by 7 bases and J by 3 bases, with 13 bases between. The CDR3 totals 13 residues. Germline values: CDR1 DFQATT, CDR2 SNEGSKA (reference sequence). CDR3 DNA sequence: TGCAGTGGCGTGCTGGGGGGCAAAAACATTCAGTACTTC. Translation gives CSGVLGGKNIQYF.

The genes are TRBV14 and TRBJ1-4, with D perhaps TRBD1 (5 bases). The length of the CDR3 is 13 residues. In germline, CDR1 is SGHDN, CDR2 FVKESK. The V and J ends lost 5 bases and 5 bases respectively, with 9 bases between them. The CDR3 loop reads CASSGARNEKLFF. In DNA, the CDR3 is TGTGCCAGCAGCGGGGCCCGAAATGAAAAACTGTTTTTT.

This clonotype was found many times. This rearrangement joins TRBV4-2 to TRBJ1-2, with D hard to call. Germline CDR1 and CDR2: LGHNA and YNFKEQ. V was trimmed by 1 base and J by 6 bases, leaving 18 bases between them. This CDR3 region has 16 residues. The DNA for the CDR3 is TGTGCCAGCAGCCAAGCGCCCGCCACTCCCAGAGATGGCTACACCTTC. This sequence encodes CASSQAPATPRDGYTF.

The chain carries TRBV24-1 and TRBJ2-5; D ambiguous. This CDR3 region has 13 residues. Germline CDR1 is KGHDR and CDR2 is SFDVKD. The ends were cut back, 6 bases at V and 2 bases at J, with 9 bases in the middle. In DNA, the CDR3 is TGTGCCACCAGTTCCGACAAGCAAGAGACCCAGTACTTC. Residues: CATSSDKQETQYF.

The chain uses TRBV3-1 and TRBJ2-7; 9 positions match TRBD1. The germline V gene encodes CDR1 LGHDT and CDR2 YNNKEL (reference sequence). The CDR3 length is 16 residues. Trimming at V came to 4 bases and at J to 4 bases, leaving 11 bases not matched to a gene. CDR3 bases: TGTGCCAGCAGCCTAACAGGGGGCAGTTACACTTACGAGCAGTACTTC. Its translation is CASSLTGGSYTYEQYF.

This clonotype appeared many times. This chain uses TRBV3-1 with TRBJ2-5, with 14 positions matching TRBD2. Germline V gene sequence: CDR1 LGHDT, CDR2 YNNKEL (reference sequence). Germline trimming cut 5 bases from V and 5 bases from J; bases unmatched to any gene: 7. The CDR3 length is 16 residues. The CDR3 bases are TGTGCCAGCAGCGAGACTAGCGGGGGGGCCTGGGAGACCCAGTACTTC. This translates into CASSETSGGAWETQYF.

The chain couples TRBV24-1 to TRBJ2-2, with D unclear. The CDR3 length is 14 residues. CDR1 is KGHDR, CDR2 SFDVKD, per germline. The V end was cut by 2 bases, the J end by 4 bases, with 7 bases between. CDR3 in amino acids: CATSDSARTGELFF. For the CDR3, the DNA is TGTGCCACCAGTGATTCGGCCCGCACCGGGGAGCTGTTTTTT.

The chain has TRBV20-1 and TRBJ2-3; 12 bases are shared with TRBD2. This CDR3 has 19 residues. Germline V gene data show CDR1 as DFQATT and CDR2 as SNEGSKA (reference sequence). The junction had 12 bases not matched to a gene; V was cut back by 0 bases and J by 2 bases. This chain's CDR3 is CSARDHGYGLAGPTDTQYF. CDR3 nucleotides: TGCAGTGCTAGAGATCACGGGTATGGACTAGCGGGGCCCACAGATACGCAGTATTTT.

The chain joins TRBV20-1 to TRBJ1-1, with 9 bases aligning to TRBD1. The junction had 10 bases not matched to a gene; V was cut back by 0 bases and J by 5 bases. CDR3 size: 16 residues. Per germline, CDR1 DFQATT and CDR2 SNEGSKA (reference sequence). The CDR3 loop is CSARDRSGTGTTEAFF. Here the CDR3 DNA reads TGCAGTGCTAGAGATCGATCTGGGACAGGGACAACTGAAGCTTTCTTT.

This chain connects TRBV6-5 to TRBJ2-5; no definite D call. Trimming removed 10 bases at V and 4 bases at J, with 13 bases between. This CDR3 contains 12 residues. The germline CDR1 and CDR2 sequences are MNHEY and SVGAGI. The CDR3 nucleotides read TGTGCCACCTCGGGTAGTGGAGAGACCCAGTACTTC. It codes for CATSGSGETQYF.

The chain is built from TRBV20-1 and TRBJ2-3, with a weak D call TRBD2 (6 bases). Per germline, CDR1 DFQATT and CDR2 SNEGSKA (reference sequence). The CDR3 covers 13 residues. The ends were cut back, 7 bases at V and 0 bases at J, with 11 bases in the middle. The CDR3 sequence is CSVRAGSTDTQYF. Written as DNA, the CDR3 is TGCAGTGTCCGGGCGGGGAGCACAGATACGCAGTATTTT.

This clonotype came up a few times. This chain connects TRBV11-2 to TRBJ1-1; D is unresolved. Trimming pared 5 bases from V and 7 bases from J, leaving 8 bases between. The CDR3 runs 11 residues. CDR1 is SGHAT and CDR2 is FQNNGV in the germline V gene. As DNA, the CDR3 is TGTGCCAGCAGCAATACTTATGAAGCTTTCTTT. Encoded protein: CASSNTYEAFF. The full variable domain, in which reference TRBV11-2 and TRBJ1-1 provide the parts outside the CDR3, is EAGVAQSPRYKIIEKRQSVAFWCNPISGHATLYWYQQILGQGPKLLIQFQNNGVVDDSQLPKDRFSAERLKGVDSTLKIQPAKLEDSAVYLCASSNTYEAFFGQGTRLTVV.

The chain uses TRBV20-1 and TRBJ2-1, with D possibly being TRBD2 (5 bases). CDR3 size: 13 residues. Germline CDR1 is DFQATT and CDR2 is SNEGSKA (reference sequence). This chain's CDR3 is CRAALPSYNEQFF. Written as DNA, the CDR3 is TGCAGAGCGGCTTTGCCCTCCTACAATGAGCAGTTCTTC.

V gene TRBV4-2 combines with J gene TRBJ1-6, with D tentatively TRBD1 (5 bases). Trimming stripped 0 bases from V and 1 base from J, with 7 bases between. CDR1 LGHNA and CDR2 YNFKEQ come from the germline V gene. The CDR3 sequence is 16 residues long. The CDR3 DNA follows: TGTGCCAGCAGCCAAGACCAGGGTTCCTATAATTCACCCCTCCACTTT. This encodes CASSQDQGSYNSPLHF.